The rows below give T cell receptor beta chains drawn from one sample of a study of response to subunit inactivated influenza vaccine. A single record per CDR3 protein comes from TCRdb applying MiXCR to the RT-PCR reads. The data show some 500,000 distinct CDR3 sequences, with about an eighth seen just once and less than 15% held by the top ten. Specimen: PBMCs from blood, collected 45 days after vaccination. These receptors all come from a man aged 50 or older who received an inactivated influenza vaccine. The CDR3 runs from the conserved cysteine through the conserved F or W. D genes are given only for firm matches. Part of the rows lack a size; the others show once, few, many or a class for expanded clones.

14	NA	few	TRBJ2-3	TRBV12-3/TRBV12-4	TGTGCCAGCAGTTTGGAGCCTAGCACAGATACGCAGTATTTT	CASSLEPSTDTQYF
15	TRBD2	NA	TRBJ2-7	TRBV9	TGTGCCAGCAGCCCGACTAGCGCATTCTCCTACGAGCAGTACTTC	CASSPTSAFSYEQYF
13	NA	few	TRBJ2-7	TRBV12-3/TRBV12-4	TGTGCCAGCAGCCATACGGCCCCCCTCGAGCAGTACTTC	CASSHTAPLEQYF
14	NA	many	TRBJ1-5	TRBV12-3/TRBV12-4	TGTGCCAGCAGTTTCACAGGGCGGGGTCAGCCCCAGCATTTT	CASSFTGRGQPQHF
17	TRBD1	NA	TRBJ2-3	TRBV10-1	TGCGCCAGCAATACGGGCCCGGGACAGGGATACACAGATACGCAGTATTTT	CASNTGPGQGYTDTQYF
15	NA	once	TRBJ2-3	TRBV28	TGTGCCAGCAGCCTCGAATTAGGTCTCACAGATACGCAGTATTTT	CASSLELGLTDTQYF
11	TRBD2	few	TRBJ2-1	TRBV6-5	TGTGCCACCACCAAGAGGACTAGCCAGTTCTTC	CATTKRTSQFF
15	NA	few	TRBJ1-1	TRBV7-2	TGTGCCAGCAGCTTAGCGGGCATGGGGCGGGGTGAAGCTTTCTTT	CASSLAGMGRGEAFF
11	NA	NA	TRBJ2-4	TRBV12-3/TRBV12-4	TGTGCCAGCAGTTTCGGCCTAGGACGGTACTTC	CASSFGLGRYF
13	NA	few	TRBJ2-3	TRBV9	TGTGCCAGCAGCGTTTGGGGGCTAGATACGCAGTATTTT	CASSVWGLDTQYF
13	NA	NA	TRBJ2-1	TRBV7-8	TGTGCCAGCAGCGAAGACAGTTACAATGAGCAGTTCTTC	CASSEDSYNEQFF
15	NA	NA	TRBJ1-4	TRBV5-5	TGTGCCAGCAGCTCTTCGGGAGCAGAGTATGAAAAACTGTTTTTT	CASSSSGAEYEKLFF
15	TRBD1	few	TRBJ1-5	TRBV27	TGTGCCAGCAGCCCCGGACAGGGAGTCAATCAGCCCCAGCATTTT	CASSPGQGVNQPQHF
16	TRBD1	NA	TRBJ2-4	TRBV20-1	TGCAGTGCTATAAAAAGGGACAGAATAGCCAAAAACATTCAGTACTTC	CSAIKRDRIAKNIQYF
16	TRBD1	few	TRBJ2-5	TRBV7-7	TGTGCCAGCAGCTTAAGACCGACAGGGCGGCAAGAGACCCAGTACTTC	CASSLRPTGRQETQYF
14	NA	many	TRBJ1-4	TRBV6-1	TGTGCCAGCAGTGTTGGTGCAACTAATGAAAAACTGTTTTTT	CASSVGATNEKLFF
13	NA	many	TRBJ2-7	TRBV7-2	TGTGCCAGCAGCTTGTTCGGATCCTACGAGCAGTACTTC	CASSLFGSYEQYF
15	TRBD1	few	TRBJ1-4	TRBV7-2	TGTGCCAGCAGCTCGACAGGGATGACTAATGAAAAACTGTTTTTT	CASSSTGMTNEKLFF
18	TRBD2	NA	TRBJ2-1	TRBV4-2	TGTGCCAGCAGCCCCCTGGGGGGAGGGCCGAGCTCCTACAATGAGCAGTTCTTC	CASSPLGGGPSSYNEQFF
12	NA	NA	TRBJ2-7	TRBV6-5	TGTGCCAGCAGTTACGAGAACAACGAGCAGTACTTC	CASSYENNEQYF
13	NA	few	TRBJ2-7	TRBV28	TGTGCCAGCAGTACGGACCATCTCTTCGAGCAGTACTTC	CASSTDHLFEQYF
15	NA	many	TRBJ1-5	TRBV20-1	TGCAGTGCAGGAAGTGTGGGAATGAGCAATCAGCCCCAGCATTTT	CSAGSVGMSNQPQHF
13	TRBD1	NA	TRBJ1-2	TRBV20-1	TGCAGTGCTGACGACAGGGAGGGATATGGCTACACCTTC	CSADDREGYGYTF
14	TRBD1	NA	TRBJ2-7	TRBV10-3	TGTGCCATCAGTGAGTCTACAGGGGGCTCGGAGCAGTACTTC	CAISESTGGSEQYF
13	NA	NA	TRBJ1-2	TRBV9	TGTGCCAGCAGCGTGGACTTTAACTATGGCTACACCTTC	CASSVDFNYGYTF
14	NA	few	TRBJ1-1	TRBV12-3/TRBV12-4	TGTGCCAGCAGTTTCTGGGAGATGGACACTGAAGCTTTCTTT	CASSFWEMDTEAFF
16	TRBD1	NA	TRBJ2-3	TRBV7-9	TGTGCCAGCAGCCCAAGGACAGGGGTAATTGGAGATACGCAGTATTTT	CASSPRTGVIGDTQYF
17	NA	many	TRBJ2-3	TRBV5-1	TGCGCCAGCAGCTTGGAAATCGGGGTAGCCCTCACAGATACGCAGTATTTT	CASSLEIGVALTDTQYF
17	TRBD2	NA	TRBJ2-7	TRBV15	TGTGCCACCAGCAGGGGACTAGCGGGAGGTTCCCCCTACGAGCAGTACTTC	CATSRGLAGGSPYEQYF
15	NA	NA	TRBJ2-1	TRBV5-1	TGCGCCAGCAGCCTCGGTCCCGCCGGGTACAATGAGCAGTTCTTC	CASSLGPAGYNEQFF
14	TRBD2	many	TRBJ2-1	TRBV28	TGTGCCAGCAGCAACAGACTAGCGGCCTTTGAGCAGTTCTTC	CASSNRLAAFEQFF
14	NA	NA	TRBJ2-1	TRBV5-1	TGCGCCAGCAGCTTCCTTAGTGTCTACAATGAGCAGTTCTTC	CASSFLSVYNEQFF
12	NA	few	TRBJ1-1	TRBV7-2	TGTGCCAGCAGCCCTGCTGGGGCCAAGGGTTTCTTT	CASSPAGAKGFF
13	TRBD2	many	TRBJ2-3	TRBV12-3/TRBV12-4	TGTGCCAGCAGTCTGGCGGGGGAGTATGCGCAGTATTTT	CASSLAGEYAQYF
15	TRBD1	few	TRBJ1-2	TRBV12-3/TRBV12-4	TGTGCCAGCAGTTCAAACGGACAGGCTAACTATGGCTACACCTTC	CASSSNGQANYGYTF
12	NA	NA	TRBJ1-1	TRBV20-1	TGCAGTGCTTCCACCCGGAGGACTGAAGCTTTCTTT	CSASTRRTEAFF
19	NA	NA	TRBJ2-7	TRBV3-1	TGTGCCAGCAGCCATACCGGGGCGGGGCCCAGCCAAATTACCTACGAGCAGTACTTC	CASSHTGAGPSQITYEQYF
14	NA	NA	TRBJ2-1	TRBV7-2	TGTGCCAGCAGCTTAGTTAGGTCCTACAATGAGCAGTTCTTC	CASSLVRSYNEQFF
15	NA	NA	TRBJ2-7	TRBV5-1	TGCGCCAGCAGCTTGGCCGCTCTAGGCCCCTACGAGCAGTACTTC	CASSLAALGPYEQYF
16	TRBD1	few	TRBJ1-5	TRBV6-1	TGTGCCAGCAGCCCGACAGGGGCATATAGCAATCAGCCCCAGCATTTT	CASSPTGAYSNQPQHF
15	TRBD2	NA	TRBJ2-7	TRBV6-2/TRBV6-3	TGTGCCAGCGCCGGGACTAGCGGGCGTTCCTACGAGCAGTACTTC	CASAGTSGRSYEQYF
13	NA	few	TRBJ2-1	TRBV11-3	TGTGCCAGCAGCTCGCCAGGTGGCGATGAGCAGTTCTTC	CASSSPGGDEQFF
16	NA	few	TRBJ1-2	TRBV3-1	TGTGCCAGCAGCCAGGACACCGGGACGGTCGTCAGGGGCTACACCTTC	CASSQDTGTVVRGYTF
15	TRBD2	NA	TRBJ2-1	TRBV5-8	TGTGCCAGCAGCTTAGCGGGAGGATTCTCCAATGAGCAGTTCTTC	CASSLAGGFSNEQFF
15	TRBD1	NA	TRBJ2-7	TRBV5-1	TGCGCCAGCAGCAACGGAGGGACAGGGGCTTACGAGCAGTACTTC	CASSNGGTGAYEQYF
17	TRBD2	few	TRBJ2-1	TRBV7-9	TGTGCCGGACACCCCGGGACTAGCGGGAGGGCCGACAATGAGCAGTTCTTC	CAGHPGTSGRADNEQFF
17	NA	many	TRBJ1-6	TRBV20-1	TGCAGTGCTAGAGATCAGGGGCTCAGCTCCTATAATTCACCCCTCCACTTT	CSARDQGLSSYNSPLHF
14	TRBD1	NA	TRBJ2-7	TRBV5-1	TGCGCCAGCAGCTTGGAGCAGGGGGCGGACGAGCAGTACTTC	CASSLEQGADEQYF
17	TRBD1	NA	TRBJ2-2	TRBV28	TGTGCCAGCAGGGGGACAGGGGAAATTTACGACACCGGGGAGCTGTTTTTT	CASRGTGEIYDTGELFF
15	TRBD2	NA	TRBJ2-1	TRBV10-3	TGTGCCATCAAGCTCGGGACTAGCGGGTCCAATGAGCAGTTCTTC	CAIKLGTSGSNEQFF
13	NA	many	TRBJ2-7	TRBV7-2	TGTGCCAGCAGCTTAGCGACCTTCTACGAGCAGTACTTC	CASSLATFYEQYF
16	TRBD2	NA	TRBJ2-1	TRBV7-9	TGTGCCAGCAGCTTAGCGAAGGGAGCGGGGAAGAATGAGCAGTTCTTC	CASSLAKGAGKNEQFF